These 7 T cell receptor beta chains were all obtained from the same sample, sequenced in a study of blood T cells in healthy people across ages. It was with a sample-barcoded 5' primer and a J-beta primer mix that a second PCR of roughly 7 to 11 cycles was run. TCRdb called the 5' RACE reads again in MiXCR, with one record for every CDR3 protein. Here the sample spans around 1.7 million distinct CDR3 sequences, approximately 30% being singletons. The sequenced sample was blood. The receptors here all came from a woman aged 30 to 39 in good health.

This clonotype was counted at least ten times. The chain links TRBV6-6 to TRBJ1-2, with D unclear. V lost 6 bases to trimming and J lost 3 bases, with 5 bases between them. The length of the CDR3 is 11 residues. Germline V gives CDR1 MNHNY, CDR2 SVGAGI (reference sequence). CDR3 nucleotides: TGTGCCAGCAGAAGCGACTATGGCTACACCTTC. The encoded protein is CASRSDYGYTF.

The rearrangement uses TRBV5-1 and TRBJ2-3; the D gene is possibly TRBD1 (6 bases). Deletions cut 0 bases from V and 2 bases from J, with 16 bases between. CDR3 size: 17 residues. Germline loops: CDR1 SGHRS, CDR2 YFSETQ. The CDR3 DNA reads TGCGCCAGCAGCTTGGAAGCCCAGGGGTGGGTCACAGATACGCAGTATTTT. This gives the protein CASSLEAQGWVTDTQYF.

This clonotype was seen repeatedly, ten times or more. The gene calls are TRBV7-2 and TRBJ2-5; 10 nucleotides match TRBD1. V shed 6 bases, J shed 4 bases, and the junction held 8 bases outside the gene matches. Germline V gene data show CDR1 as SGHTA and CDR2 as FQGNSA. There are 15 residues in the CDR3. This CDR3 is CASSRNGQGGETQYF. DNA for the CDR3: TGTGCCAGCAGTCGGAATGGACAGGGGGGAGAGACCCAGTACTTC.

This clonotype was found many times. This chain links TRBV5-1 with TRBJ2-7, with TRBD1 matching over 9 bases. CDR3 length: 15 residues. Losses at the gene ends were 4 bases for V and 3 bases for J; bases not matched to a gene: 8. Germline-derived CDR1 and CDR2 are SGHRS and YFSETQ. Here the CDR3 DNA reads TGCGCCAGCAGCAGCCTCCGGGACAGGGACTACGAGCAGTACTTC. Translation: CASSSLRDRDYEQYF.

This clonotype has at least ten counts. The chain has TRBV12-3 or TRBV12-4 and TRBJ2-7; D remains ambiguous. V dropped 9 bases and J dropped 3 bases, with 3 bases sitting between them. The CDR3 has 9 amino acids. CDR3 protein: CARYYEQYF. The CDR3 DNA reads TGTGCCAGATACTACGAGCAGTACTTC.

About this clonotype: A much larger clone differs from this one at a single base, so this may be a read error. The chain couples TRBV15 to TRBJ1-2, with a possible D match to TRBD1 (6 bases). The germline V gene encodes CDR1 LNHNV and CDR2 YYDKDF (reference sequence). CDR3 size: 16 residues. CDR3 region: CATTRGRTAQNYGYTF. The CDR3 DNA sequence: TGTGCCACCACCAGAGGGCGGACAGCGCAGAACTATGGCTACACCTTC.

There are a few counts of this clonotype. The V gene is TRBV5-4, the J gene TRBJ2-3; perhaps TRBD2 as D (5 bases). Trimming left V 4 bases short and J 5 bases short, with 20 bases between. CDR3 length equals 16 residues. Germline lookup yields CDR1 SGHNT and CDR2 YYREEE (reference sequence). The CDR3 nucleotides are TGTGCCAGCAGCGATAGGACCGGGGATTGGGGAGATACGCAGTATTTT. The encoded protein is CASSDRTGDWGDTQYF.